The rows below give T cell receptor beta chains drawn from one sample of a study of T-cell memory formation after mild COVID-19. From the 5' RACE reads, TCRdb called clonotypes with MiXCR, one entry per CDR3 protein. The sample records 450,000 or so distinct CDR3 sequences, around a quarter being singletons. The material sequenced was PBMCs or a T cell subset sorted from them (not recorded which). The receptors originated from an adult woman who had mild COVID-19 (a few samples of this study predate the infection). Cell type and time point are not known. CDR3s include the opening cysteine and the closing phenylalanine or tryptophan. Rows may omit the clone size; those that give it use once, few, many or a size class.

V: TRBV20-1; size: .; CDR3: CSASSAGEDEKLFF
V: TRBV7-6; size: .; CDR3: CASSLGTPVGNEQFF
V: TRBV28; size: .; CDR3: CASSFNTGLRYGYTF
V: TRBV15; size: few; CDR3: CATSAYEKLFF
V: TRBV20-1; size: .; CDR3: CSARTPGDSHYQPQHF
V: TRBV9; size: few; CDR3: CASSPRTVDNEQYF
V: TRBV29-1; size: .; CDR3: CSVEAVGTAYNEQFF
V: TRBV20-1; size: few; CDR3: CSASSGSYNEQFF
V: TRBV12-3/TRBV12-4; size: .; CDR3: CASSSGQGLDSGNTIYF
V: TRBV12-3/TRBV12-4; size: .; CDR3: CASSPPRQLAGVSDTQYF
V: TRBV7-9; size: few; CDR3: CASTSTEGLNEQFF
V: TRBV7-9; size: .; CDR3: CASSLERGNTEAFF
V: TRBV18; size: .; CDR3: CASSPDFISGLLNNEQFF
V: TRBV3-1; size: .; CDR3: CASSQNSGYYNEQFF
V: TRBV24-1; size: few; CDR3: CATSDTGTGGSETQYF
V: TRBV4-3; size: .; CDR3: CASSQGDRQNTEAFF
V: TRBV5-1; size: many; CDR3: CASSPRGGGSSNEQFF
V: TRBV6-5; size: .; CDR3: CASSYRRQGRGTGELFF
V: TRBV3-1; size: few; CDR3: CASSLSRPAKNIQYF
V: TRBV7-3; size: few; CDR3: CASSPRVAGTDTQYF
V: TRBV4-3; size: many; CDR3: CASSQVGSSGKYSYEQYF
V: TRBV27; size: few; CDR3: CASRPDSSYEQYF
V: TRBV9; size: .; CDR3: CASSPHPGLADTDTQYF
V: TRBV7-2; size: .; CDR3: CASSFYSPNTEAFF
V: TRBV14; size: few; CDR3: CASSQLEGNWHRNEQYF
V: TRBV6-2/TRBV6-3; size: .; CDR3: CASSTSGVTYEQYF
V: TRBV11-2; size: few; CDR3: CSSGSTNGELFF
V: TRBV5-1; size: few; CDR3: CASSDESVTITDTQYF
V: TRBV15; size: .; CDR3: CATSRYGKMAQRRYGYTF
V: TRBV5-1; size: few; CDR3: CASSLGLRGSAVTYEQYF
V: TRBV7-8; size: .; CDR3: CASSRDRGGQETQYF
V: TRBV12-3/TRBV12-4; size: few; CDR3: CASSGQGRTYNEQFF
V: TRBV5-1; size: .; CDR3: CASSSTEFTSGANVLTF
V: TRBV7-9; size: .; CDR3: CASSFIQGGATWRNTIYF
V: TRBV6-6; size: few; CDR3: CASSYGEGGTDTQYF
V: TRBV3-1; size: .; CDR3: CASPSGTGELFF
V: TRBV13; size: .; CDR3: CASSLGQGGMYSNQPQHF
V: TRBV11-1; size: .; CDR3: CASGVGSWETQYF
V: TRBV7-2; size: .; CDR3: CASSRDTGGSPLHF
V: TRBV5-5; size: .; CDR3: CASSFRGGARTDTQYF
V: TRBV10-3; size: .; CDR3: CAIRRTGNTEAFF
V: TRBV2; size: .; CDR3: CASMGGQSYEQYF